This TCR beta chain was captured in a study of CD8+CD57+ T cells in acquired aplastic anemia. Study details: Recorded DNA amounts for sorted CD4+ and CD8+ cells had an average of 3.2 ug.

Genomic DNA provided the template from which TCR beta VDJ and CDR3 profiles were obtained. A single record per CDR3 protein comes from TCRdb applying MiXCR to the reads. The top ten hold more than 55% of the sample, which has roughly 100,000 distinct CDR3 sequences, around 62% seen once. Germline lookup yields CDR1 MGHRA and CDR2 YSYEKL. Trimming took 2 bases from V and 4 from J, leaving 16 bases between them. The CDR3 sequence is 16 residues long. Patients chosen for sequencing had shown CD8+CD57+ cell expansion by flow cytometry. As a group, the patients uniformly had severe acquired aplastic anemia. Of note for this clonotype: Its target is unknown.

Overall study results and limits: Patients shared twenty-nine CD8+ CDR3 sequences with controls.

The source is a human donor with aplastic anemia. Sample: sorted CD4+, CD8+, or CD8+CD57+ T cells (not recorded which) from PBMCs. The V and J genes are TRBV4-1 and TRBJ2-3; D is unresolved. The CDR3 bases are TGCGCCAGCAGCCAACCTGATTTGGACCGGGCAGATACGCAGTATTTT. This codes for CASSQPDLDRADTQYF.